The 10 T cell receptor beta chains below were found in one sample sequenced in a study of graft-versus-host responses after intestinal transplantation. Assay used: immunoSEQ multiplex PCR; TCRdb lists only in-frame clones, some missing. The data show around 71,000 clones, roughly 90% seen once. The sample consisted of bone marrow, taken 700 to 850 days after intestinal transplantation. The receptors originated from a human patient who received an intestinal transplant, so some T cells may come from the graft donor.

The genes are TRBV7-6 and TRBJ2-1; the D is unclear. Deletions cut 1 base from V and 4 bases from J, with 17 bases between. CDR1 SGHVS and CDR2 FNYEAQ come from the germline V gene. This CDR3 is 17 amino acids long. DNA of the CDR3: TGTGCCAGCAGCTTAGGGCTGACGCCCTTTCGGTACAATGAGCAGTTCTTC. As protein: CASSLGLTPFRYNEQFF.

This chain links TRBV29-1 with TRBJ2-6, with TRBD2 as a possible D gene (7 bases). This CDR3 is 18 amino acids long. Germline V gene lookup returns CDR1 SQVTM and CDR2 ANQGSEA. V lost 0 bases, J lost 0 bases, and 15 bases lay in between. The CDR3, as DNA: TGCAGCGTTGAAGATCTTCGGGGGGCGACCTCTGGGGCCAACGTCCTGACTTTC. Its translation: CSVEDLRGATSGANVLTF.

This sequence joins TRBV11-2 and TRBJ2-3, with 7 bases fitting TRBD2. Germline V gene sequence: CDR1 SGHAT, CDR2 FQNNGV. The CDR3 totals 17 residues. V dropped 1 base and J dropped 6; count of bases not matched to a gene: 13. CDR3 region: CASSLGFGLGEVDTQYF. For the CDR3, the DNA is TGTGCCAGCAGCTTAGGCTTCGGACTAGGGGAAGTGGATACGCAGTATTTT.

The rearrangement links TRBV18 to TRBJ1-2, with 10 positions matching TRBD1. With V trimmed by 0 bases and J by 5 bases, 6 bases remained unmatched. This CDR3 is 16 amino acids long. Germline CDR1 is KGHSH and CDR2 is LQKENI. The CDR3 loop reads CASSPPRTGGEYGYTF. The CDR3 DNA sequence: TGTGCCAGCTCACCACCAAGGACAGGGGGGGAGTATGGCTACACCTTC.

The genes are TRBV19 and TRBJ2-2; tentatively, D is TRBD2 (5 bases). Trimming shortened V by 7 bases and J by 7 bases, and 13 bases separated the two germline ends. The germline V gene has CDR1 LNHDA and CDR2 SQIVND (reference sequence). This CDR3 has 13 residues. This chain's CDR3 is CASKRARGGELFF. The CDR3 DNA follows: TGTGCCAGTAAGAGGGCTCGGGGCGGGGAGCTGTTTTTT.

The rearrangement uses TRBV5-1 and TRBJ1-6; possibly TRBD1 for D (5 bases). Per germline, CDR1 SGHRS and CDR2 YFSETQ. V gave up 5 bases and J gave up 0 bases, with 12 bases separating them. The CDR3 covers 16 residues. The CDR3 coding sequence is TGCGCCAGCAGTCCCGGGGGGGGCTCCTATAATTCACCCCTCCACTTT. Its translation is CASSPGGGSYNSPLHF.

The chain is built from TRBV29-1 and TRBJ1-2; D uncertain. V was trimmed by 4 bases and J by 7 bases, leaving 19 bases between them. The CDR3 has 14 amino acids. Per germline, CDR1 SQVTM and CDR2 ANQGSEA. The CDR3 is CSVGLTAVLGGYTF. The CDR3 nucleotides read TGCAGCGTTGGCCTCACCGCGGTTTTGGGTGGCTACACCTTC.

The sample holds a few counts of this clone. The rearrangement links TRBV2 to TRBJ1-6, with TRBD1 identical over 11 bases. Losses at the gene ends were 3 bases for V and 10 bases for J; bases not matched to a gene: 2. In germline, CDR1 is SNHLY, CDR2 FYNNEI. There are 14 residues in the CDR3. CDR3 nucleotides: TGTGCCAGCAGTGAGGGACAGGGGGTATCACCCCTCCACTTT. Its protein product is CASSEGQGVSPLHF.

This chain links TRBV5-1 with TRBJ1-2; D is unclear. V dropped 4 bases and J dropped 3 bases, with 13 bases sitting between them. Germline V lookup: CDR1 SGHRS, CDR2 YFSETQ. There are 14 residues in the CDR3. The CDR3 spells CASSPRLKDYGYTF. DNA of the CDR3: TGCGCCAGCAGCCCGAGGTTGAAGGACTATGGCTACACCTTC.

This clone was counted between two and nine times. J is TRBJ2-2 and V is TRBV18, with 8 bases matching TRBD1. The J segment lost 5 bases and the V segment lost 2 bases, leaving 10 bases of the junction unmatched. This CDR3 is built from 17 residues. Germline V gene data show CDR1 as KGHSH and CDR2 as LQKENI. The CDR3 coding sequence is TGTGCCAGCTCACCAATGGACAGGGAGGTTAATACCGGGGAGCTGTTTTTT. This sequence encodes CASSPMDREVNTGELFF.